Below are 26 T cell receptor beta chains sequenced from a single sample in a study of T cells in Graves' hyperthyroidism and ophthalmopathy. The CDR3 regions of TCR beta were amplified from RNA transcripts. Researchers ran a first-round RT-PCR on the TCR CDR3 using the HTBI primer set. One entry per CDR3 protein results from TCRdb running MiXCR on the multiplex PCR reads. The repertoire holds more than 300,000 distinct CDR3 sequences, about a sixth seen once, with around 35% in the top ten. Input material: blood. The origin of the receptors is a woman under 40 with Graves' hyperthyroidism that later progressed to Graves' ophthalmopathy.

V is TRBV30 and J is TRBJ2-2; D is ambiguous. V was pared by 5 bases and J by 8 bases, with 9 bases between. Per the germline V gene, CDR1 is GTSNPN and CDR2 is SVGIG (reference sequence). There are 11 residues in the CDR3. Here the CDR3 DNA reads TGTGCCTGGGCGACTTCAGGGGAGCTGTTTTTT. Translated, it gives CAWATSGELFF. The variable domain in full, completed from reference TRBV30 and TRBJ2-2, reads SQTIHQWPATLVQPVGSPLSLECTVEGTSNPNLYWYRQAAGRGLQLLFYSVGIGQISSEVPQNLSASRPQDRQFILSSKKLLLSDSGFYLCAWATSGELFFGEGSRLTVL.

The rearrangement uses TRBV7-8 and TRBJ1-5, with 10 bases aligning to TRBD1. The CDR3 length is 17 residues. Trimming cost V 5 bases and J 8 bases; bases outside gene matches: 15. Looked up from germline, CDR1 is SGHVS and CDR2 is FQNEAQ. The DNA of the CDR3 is TGTGCCAGCAGCAGGCTTTTCGGGACAGGGGTTACGAAGCCCCAGCATTTT. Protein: CASSRLFGTGVTKPQHF.

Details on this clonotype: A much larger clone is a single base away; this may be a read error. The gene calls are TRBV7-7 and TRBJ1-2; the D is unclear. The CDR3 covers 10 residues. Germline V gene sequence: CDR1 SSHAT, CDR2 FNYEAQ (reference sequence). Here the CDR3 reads CASSLMGCTF. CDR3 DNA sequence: TGTGCTAGCAGCTTAATGGGCTGCACCTTC.

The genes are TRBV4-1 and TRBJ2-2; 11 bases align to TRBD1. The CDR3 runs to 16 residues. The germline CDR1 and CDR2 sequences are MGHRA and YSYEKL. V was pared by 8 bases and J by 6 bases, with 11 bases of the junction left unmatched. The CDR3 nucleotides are TGCGCCAGCGGGGCCCCGGACAGGGGGCTAGCCGGGGAGCTGTTTTTT. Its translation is CASGAPDRGLAGELFF.

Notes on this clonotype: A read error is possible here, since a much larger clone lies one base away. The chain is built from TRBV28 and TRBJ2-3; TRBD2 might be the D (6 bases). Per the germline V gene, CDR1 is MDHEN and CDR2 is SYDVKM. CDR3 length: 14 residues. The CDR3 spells CASKLGGLTDTRYF. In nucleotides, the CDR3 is TGTGCCAGCAAATTAGGAGGGCTCACAGATACGCGGTATTTT. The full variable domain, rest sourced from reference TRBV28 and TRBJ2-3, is DVKVTQSSRYLVKRTGEKVFLECVQDMDHENMFWYRQDPGLGLRLIYFSYDVKMKEKGDIPEGYSVSREKKERFSLILESASTNQTSMYLCASKLGGLTDTRYFGPGTRLTVL.

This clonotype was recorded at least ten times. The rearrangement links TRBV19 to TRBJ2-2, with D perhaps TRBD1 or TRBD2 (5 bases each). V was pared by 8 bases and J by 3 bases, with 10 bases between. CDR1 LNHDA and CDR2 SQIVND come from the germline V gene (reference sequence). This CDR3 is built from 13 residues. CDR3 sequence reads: CASSGTYTGELFF. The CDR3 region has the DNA TGTGCCAGTTCCGGGACCTACACCGGGGAGCTGTTTTTT.

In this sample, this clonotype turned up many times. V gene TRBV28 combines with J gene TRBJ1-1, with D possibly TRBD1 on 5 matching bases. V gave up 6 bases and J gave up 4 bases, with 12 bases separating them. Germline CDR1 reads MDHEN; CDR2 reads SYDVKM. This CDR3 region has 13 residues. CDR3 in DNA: TGTGCCAGCAGCTTAAGCAGGGCCACTGAAGCTTTCTTT. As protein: CASSLSRATEAFF.

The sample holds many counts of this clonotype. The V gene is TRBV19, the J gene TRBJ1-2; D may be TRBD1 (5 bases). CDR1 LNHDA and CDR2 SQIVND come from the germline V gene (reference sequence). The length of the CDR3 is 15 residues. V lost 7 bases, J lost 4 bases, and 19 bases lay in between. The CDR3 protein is CASTQGETIIYGYTF. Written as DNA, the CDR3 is TGTGCCAGTACTCAGGGCGAGACCATCATCTATGGCTACACCTTC.

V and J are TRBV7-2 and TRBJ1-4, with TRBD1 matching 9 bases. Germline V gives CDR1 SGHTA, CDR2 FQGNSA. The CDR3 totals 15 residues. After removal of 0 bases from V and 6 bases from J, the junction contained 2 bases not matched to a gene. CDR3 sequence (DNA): TGTGCCAGCAGCTTAGCGGGACAGGGTTATGAAAAACTGTTTTTT. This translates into CASSLAGQGYEKLFF.

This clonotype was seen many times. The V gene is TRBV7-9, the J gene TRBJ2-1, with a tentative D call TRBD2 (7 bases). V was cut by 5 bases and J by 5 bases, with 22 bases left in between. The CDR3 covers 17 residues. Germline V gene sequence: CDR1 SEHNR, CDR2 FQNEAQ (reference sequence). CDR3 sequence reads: CASSGPRGAANHNEQFF. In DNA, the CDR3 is TGTGCCAGCAGCGGGCCTCGGGGGGCGGCGAACCACAATGAGCAGTTCTTC. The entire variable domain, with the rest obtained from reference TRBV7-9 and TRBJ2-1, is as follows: DTGVSQNPRHKITKRGQNVTFRCDPISEHNRLYWYRQTLGQGPEFLTYFQNEAQLEKSRLLSDRFSAERPKGSFSTLEIQRTEQGDSAMYLCASSGPRGAANHNEQFFGPGTRLTVL.

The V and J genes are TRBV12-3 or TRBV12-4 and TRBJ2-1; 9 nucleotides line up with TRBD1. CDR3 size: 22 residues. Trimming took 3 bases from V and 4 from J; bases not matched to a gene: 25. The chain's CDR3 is CASSFSYRWGQGEGEEYNEQFF. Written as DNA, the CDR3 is TGTGCCAGCAGTTTTTCATATCGGTGGGGACAGGGAGAGGGTGAGGAATACAATGAGCAGTTCTTC.

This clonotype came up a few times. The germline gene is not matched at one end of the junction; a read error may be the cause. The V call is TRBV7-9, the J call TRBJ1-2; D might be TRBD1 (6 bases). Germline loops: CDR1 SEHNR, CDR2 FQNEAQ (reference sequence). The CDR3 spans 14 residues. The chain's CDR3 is CTSSSGTPLYGYTF. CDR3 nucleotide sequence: TGTACCAGCAGCTCGGGGACACCTCTCTATGGCTACACCTTC.

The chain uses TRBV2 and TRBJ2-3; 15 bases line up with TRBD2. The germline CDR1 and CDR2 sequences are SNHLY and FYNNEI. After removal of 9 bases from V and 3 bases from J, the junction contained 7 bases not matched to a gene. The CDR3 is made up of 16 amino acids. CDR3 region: CASDGLAGGPTDTQYF. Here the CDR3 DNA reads TGTGCCAGTGACGGACTAGCGGGAGGGCCTACAGATACGCAGTATTTT.

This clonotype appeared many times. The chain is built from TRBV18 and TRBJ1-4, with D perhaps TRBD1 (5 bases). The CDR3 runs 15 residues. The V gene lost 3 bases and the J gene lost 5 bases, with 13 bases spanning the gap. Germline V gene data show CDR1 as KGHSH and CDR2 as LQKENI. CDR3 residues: CASSPPGPPNEKLFF. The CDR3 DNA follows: TGTGCCAGCTCACCCCCGGGACCGCCGAATGAAAAACTGTTTTTT.

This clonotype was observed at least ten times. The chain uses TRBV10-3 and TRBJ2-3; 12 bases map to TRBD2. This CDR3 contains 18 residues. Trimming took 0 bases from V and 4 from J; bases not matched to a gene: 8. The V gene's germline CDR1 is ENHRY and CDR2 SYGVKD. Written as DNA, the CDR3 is TGTGCCATCAGTGAGTCCTGGCCTAGCGGGGGGGCTTCAGATACGCAGTATTTT. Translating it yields CAISESWPSGGASDTQYF.

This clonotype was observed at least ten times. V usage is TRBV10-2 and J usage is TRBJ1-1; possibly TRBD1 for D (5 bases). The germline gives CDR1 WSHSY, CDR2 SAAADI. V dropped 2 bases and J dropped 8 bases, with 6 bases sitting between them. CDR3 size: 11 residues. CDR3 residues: CASSEAGEAFF. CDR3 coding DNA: TGCGCCAGCAGTGAGGCAGGGGAAGCTTTCTTT.

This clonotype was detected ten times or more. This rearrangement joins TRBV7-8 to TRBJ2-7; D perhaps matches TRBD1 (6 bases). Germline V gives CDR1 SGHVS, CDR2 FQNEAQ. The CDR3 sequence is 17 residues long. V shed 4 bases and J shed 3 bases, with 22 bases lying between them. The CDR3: CASSYDPKTGHFYEQYF. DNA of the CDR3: TGTGCCAGCAGCTACGACCCAAAAACGGGACACTTCTACGAGCAGTACTTC.

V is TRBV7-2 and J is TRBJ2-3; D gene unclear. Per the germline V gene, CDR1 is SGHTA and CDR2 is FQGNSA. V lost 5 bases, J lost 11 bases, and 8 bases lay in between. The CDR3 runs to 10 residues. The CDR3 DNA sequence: TGTGCCAGCAGCCGAAACCAGCAGTATTTT. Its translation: CASSRNQQYF. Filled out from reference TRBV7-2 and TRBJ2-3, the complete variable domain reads GAGVSQSPSNKVTEKGKDVELRCDPISGHTALYWYRQSLGQGLEFLIYFQGNSAPDKSGLPSDRFSAERTGGSVSTLTIQRTQQEDSAVYLCASSRNQQYFGPGTRLTVL.

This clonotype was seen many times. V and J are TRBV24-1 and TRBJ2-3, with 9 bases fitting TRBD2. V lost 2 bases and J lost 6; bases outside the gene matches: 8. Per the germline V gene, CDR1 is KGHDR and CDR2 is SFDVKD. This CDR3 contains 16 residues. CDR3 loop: CATSDSVAGVQDTQYF. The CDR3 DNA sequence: TGTGCCACCAGTGATTCAGTAGCGGGAGTCCAGGATACGCAGTATTTT.

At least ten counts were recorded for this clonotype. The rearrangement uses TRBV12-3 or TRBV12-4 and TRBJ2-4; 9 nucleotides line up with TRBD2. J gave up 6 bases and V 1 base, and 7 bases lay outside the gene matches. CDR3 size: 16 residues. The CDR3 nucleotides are TGTGCCAGCAGTTTAGGAGCGGGAGGTTTGGGAAACATTCAGTACTTC. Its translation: CASSLGAGGLGNIQYF.

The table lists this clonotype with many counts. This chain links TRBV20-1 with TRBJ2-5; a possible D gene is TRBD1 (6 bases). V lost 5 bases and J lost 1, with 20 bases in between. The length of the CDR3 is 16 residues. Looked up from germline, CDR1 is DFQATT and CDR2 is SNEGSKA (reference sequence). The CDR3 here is CSAHDALRDTQETQYF. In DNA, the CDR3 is TGCAGTGCTCACGATGCTCTCCGGGACACCCAAGAGACCCAGTACTTC.

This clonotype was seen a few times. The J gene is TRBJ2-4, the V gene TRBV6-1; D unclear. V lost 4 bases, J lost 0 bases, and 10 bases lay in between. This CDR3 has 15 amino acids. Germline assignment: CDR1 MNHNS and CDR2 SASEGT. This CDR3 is CASSGAYLAKNIQYF. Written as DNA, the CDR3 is TGTGCCAGCAGTGGGGCGTATTTAGCCAAAAACATTCAGTACTTC.

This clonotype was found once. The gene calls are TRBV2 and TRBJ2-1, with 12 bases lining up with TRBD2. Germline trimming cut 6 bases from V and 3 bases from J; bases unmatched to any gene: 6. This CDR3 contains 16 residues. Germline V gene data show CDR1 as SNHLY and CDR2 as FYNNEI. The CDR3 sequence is CASRTTSGRFYNEQFF. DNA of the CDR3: TGTGCCAGCAGGACGACTAGCGGGAGATTCTACAATGAGCAGTTCTTC.

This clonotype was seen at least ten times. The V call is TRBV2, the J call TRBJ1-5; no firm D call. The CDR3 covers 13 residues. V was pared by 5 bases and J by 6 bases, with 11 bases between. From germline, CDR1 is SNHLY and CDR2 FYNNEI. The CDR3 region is CASSTRIRQPQHF. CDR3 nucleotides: TGTGCCAGCAGTACACGGATACGTCAGCCCCAGCATTTT.

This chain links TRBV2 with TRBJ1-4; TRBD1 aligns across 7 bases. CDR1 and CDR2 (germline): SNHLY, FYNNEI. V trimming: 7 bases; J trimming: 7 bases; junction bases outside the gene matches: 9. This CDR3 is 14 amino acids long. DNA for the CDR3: TGTGCCAGCACTCAGGGCGGGACAGTTGAAAAACTGTTTTTT. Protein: CASTQGGTVEKLFF.

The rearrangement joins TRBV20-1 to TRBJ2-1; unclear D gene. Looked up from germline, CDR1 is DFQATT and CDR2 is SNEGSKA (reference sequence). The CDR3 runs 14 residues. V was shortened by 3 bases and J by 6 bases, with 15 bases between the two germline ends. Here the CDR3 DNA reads TGCAGTGCTAGTGGCGGTATAGGACGCAATGAGCAGTTCTTC. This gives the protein CSASGGIGRNEQFF.